This paragraph reports one T cell receptor (beta chain). The record originates from a study of blood T cell repertoires in COVID-19. Whole-study context: The cDNA or gDNA used as material had been derived from T cells, B-cell-depleted T cells, or PBMCs.

Germline V lookup: CDR1 MGHDK, CDR2 SYGVNS. The CDR3 is 17 residues long. V trimming: 4 bases; J trimming: 4 bases; junction bases outside the gene matches: 12. The assay was immunoSEQ multiplex PCR, and TCRdb's table has in-frame clones only and misses some. The table has about 270,000 clones, around 93% seen once; the top ten hold roughly 2.9%. Exposed study participants had met a COVID-19 case within 2 weeks before entry. V usage is TRBV25-1 and J usage is TRBJ2-5, with 10 bases lining up with TRBD1. This receptor was obtained from a man aged 35 to 55 who had been exposed to COVID-19. Sequenced material: PBMCs or T cells enriched from blood (not recorded which). The CDR3 bases are TGTGCCAGCAGTGGATTCACCGGGACAGGGGCCCGAGAGACCCAGTACTTC. Amino acids: CASSGFTGTGARETQYF.